This T cell receptor beta chain was captured in a study of T cell changes during pregnancy in multiple sclerosis. Per germline, CDR1 SGDLS and CDR2 YYNGEE. Unmatched junction bases numbered 4, after V lost 0 bases and J lost 5 bases. The CDR3 loop spans 16 amino acids. The data were produced by immunoSEQ multiplex PCR, yet TCRdb's version contains in-frame clones alone and is incomplete. The table has approximately 37,000 clones, 93% seen once. The clonotype comes from a female donor with multiple sclerosis, enrolled in a pregnancy study. The sample was CD4+ T cells from peripheral blood mononuclear cells, taken in the third trimester of pregnancy. The J gene is TRBJ2-4, the V gene TRBV9; TRBD1 matches at 11 bases. CDR3 sequence reads: CASSVADRGLENIQYF. CDR3 sequence (DNA): TGTGCCAGCAGCGTAGCGGACAGGGGGCTGGAAAACATTCAGTACTTC.